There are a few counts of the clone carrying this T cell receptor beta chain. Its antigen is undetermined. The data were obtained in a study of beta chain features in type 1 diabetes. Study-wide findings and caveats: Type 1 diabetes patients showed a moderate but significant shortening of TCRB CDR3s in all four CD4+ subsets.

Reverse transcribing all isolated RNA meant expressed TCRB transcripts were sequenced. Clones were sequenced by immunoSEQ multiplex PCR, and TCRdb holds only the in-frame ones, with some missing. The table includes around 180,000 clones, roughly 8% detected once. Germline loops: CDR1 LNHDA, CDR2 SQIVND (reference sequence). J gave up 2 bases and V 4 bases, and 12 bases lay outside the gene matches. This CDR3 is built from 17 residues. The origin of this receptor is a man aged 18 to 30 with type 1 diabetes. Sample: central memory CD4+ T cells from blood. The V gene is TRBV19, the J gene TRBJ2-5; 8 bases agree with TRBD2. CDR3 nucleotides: TGTGCCAGTAGTACCTCCAAGGGCGGGGGGACACAAGAGACCCAGTACTTC. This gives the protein CASSTSKGGGTQETQYF.